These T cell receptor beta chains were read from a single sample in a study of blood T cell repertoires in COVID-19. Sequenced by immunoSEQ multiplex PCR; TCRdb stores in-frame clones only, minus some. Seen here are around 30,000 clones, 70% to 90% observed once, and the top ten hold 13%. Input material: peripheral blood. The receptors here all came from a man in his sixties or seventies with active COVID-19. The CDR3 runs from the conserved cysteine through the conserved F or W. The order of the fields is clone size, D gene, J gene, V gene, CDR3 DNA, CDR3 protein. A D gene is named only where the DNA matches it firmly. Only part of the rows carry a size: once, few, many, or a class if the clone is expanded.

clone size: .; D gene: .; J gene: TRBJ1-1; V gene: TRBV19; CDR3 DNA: TGTGCCAGTAGCTGGGGAGTCATGAACACTGAAGCTTTCTTT; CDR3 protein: CASSWGVMNTEAFF
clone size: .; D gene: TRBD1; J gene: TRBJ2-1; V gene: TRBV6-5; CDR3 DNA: TGTGCCAGCAGTTTCGCACAGGGGGCTTGGTACAATGAGCAGTTCTTC; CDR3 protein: CASSFAQGAWYNEQFF
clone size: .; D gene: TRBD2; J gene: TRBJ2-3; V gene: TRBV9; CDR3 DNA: TGTGCCAGCAGCGTTAGCGGGACTGGGGGCACAGATACGCAGTATTTT; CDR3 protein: CASSVSGTGGTDTQYF
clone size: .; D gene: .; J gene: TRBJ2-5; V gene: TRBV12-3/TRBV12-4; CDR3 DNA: TGTGCCAGCAGCGGGGATTCCTCGGAGACCCAGTACTTC; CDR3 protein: CASSGDSSETQYF
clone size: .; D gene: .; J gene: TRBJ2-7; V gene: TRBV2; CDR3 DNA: TGTGCCAGCAGGGGCCCCACCTACGAGCAGTACTTC; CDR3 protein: CASRGPTYEQYF
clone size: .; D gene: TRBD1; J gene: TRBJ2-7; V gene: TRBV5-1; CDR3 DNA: TGCGCCAGCAGCCTTGCTAGACAGGGGGCAGACGAGCAGTACTTC; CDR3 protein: CASSLARQGADEQYF
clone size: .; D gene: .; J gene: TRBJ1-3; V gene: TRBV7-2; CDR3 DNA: TGTGCCAGCAGCTTAGGGTCGGGAGTTAGTGGAAACACCATATATTTT; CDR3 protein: CASSLGSGVSGNTIYF
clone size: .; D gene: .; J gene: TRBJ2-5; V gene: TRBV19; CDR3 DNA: TGTGCCAGTAGACGTACCGGGACACCCCAAGAGACCCAGTACTTC; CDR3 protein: CASRRTGTPQETQYF
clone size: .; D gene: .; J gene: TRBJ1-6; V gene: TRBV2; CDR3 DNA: TGTGCCAGCAAGGGGTATAATTCACCCCTCCACTTT; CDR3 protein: CASKGYNSPLHF
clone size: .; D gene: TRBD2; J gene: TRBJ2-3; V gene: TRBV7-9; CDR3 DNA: TGTGCCAGCAGCGCCCTTTCGGGGGGGAGCGATACGCAGTATTTT; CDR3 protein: CASSALSGGSDTQYF
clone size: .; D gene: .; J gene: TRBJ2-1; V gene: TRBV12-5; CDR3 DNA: TGTGCTAGTGGCCGGAGCGGGCCCTCCTACAATGAGCAGTTCTTC; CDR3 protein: CASGRSGPSYNEQFF
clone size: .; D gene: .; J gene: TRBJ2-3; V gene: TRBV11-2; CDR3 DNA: TGTGCCAGCAGCTTAGCCCCCATGGGGGCTGGCACAGATACGCAGTATTTT; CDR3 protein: CASSLAPMGAGTDTQYF
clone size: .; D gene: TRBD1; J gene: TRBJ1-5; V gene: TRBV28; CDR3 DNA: TGTGCCAGCAGCTACGGGACAGGGGGAAATCAGCCCCAGCATTTT; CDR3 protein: CASSYGTGGNQPQHF
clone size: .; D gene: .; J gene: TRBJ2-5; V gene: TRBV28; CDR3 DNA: TGTGCCAGCAGCAGACCCAGGGCCCCAGAGACCCAGTACTTC; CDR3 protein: CASSRPRAPETQYF
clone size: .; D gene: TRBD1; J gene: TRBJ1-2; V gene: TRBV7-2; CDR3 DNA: TGTGCCAGCAGCTTAGTAGGGACAGGGAACTATGGCTACACCTTC; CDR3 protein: CASSLVGTGNYGYTF
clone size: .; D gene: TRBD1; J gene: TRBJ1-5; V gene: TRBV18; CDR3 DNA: TGTGCCAGCTCGTTAACAGGGGCCAATCAGCCCCAGCATTTT; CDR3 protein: CASSLTGANQPQHF
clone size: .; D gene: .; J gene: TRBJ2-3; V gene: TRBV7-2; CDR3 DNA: TGTGCCAGCAGCTTTCAGACTAACACAGATACGCAGTATTTT; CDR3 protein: CASSFQTNTDTQYF
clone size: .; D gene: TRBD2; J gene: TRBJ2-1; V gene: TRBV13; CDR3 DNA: TGTGCCAGCAGCTTCCCAGCGGGAGCTAATGAGCAGTTCTTC; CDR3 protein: CASSFPAGANEQFF
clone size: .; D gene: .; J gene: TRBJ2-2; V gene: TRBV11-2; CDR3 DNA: TGTGCCAGCAGCTTACTAAGGAACACCGGGGAGCTGTTTTTT; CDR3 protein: CASSLLRNTGELFF
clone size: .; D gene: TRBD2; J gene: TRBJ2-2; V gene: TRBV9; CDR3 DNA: TGTGCCAGCAGCGACCTAGCGGGAAGAAACACCGGGGAGCTGTTTTTT; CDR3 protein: CASSDLAGRNTGELFF
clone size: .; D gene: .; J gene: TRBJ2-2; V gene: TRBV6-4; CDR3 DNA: TGTGCCAGCAGTGTCGAAGAGGGGGCCGGGGAGCTGTTTTTT; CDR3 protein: CASSVEEGAGELFF
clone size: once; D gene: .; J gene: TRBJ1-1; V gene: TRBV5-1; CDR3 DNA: TGCGCCAGCAGCCCCGGGGTCTTGAACACTGAAGCTTTCTTT; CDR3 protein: CASSPGVLNTEAFF
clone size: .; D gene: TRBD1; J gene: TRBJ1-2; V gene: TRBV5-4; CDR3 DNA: TGTGCCAGCAACGGGCACAGGGGGCAATATGGCTACACCTTC; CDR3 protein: CASNGHRGQYGYTF
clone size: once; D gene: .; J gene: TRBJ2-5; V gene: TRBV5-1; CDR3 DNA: TGCGCCAGCAGCTTGGAGGGGGGGCAAGAGACCCAGTACTTC; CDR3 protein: CASSLEGGQETQYF
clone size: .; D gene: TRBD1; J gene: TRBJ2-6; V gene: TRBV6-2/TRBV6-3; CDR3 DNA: TGTGCCAGCAGCCCTGTGGGACAGGGAATCTCTGGGGCCAACGTCCTGACTTTC; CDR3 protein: CASSPVGQGISGANVLTF
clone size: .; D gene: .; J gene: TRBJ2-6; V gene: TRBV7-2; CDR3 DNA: TGTGCCAGCAGCGGGGCTACCGGGGCCAACGTCCTGACTTTC; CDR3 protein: CASSGATGANVLTF
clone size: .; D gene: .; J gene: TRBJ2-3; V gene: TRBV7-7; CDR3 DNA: TGTGCTAGCAGCACCGGACATACCACAGATACGCAGTATTTT; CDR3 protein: CASSTGHTTDTQYF
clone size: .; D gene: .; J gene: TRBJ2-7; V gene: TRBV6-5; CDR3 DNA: TGTGCCAGCAGTCGACCGGGGGGCGGGTTGCAGTACTTC; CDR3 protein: CASSRPGGGLQYF
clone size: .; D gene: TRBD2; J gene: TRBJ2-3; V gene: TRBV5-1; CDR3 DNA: TGCGCCAGCAGCCCGGGAGCGGGAGGGCCAGATACGCAGTATTTT; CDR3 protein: CASSPGAGGPDTQYF
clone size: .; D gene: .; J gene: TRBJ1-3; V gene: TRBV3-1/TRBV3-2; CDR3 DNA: TGTGCCAGCAGCCGGACATCCGGAAACACCATATATTTT; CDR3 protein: CASSRTSGNTIYF
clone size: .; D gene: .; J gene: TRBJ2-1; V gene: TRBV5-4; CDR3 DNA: TGTGCCAGCAGCCCAACTCGGGTTTCCTACAATGAGCAGTTCTTC; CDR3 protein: CASSPTRVSYNEQFF
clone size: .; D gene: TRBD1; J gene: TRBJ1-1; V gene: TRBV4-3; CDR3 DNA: TGCGCCAGCAGCCAAGGACAGGGGAAGGCTTTCTTT; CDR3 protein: CASSQGQGKAFF
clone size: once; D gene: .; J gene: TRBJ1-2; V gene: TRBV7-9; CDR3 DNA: TGTGCCAGCAGCCAAGACACCGATAGGGGCTACACCTTC; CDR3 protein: CASSQDTDRGYTF
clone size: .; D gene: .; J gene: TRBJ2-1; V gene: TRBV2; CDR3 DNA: TGTGCCAGCAGTGAAGTCCAGGGAAAATACTACAATGAGCAGTTCTTC; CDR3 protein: CASSEVQGKYYNEQFF
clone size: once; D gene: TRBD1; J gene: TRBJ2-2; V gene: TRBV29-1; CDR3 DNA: TGCAGCGGACAGGGGACGGGCACCGGGGAGCTGTTTTTT; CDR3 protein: CSGQGTGTGELFF
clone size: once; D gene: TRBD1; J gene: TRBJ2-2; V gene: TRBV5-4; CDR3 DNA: TGTGCCAGCAGCCCTGGGGGCAGGGGGCTCACCGGGGAGCTGTTTTTT; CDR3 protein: CASSPGGRGLTGELFF